One sample yielded the 5 T cell receptor beta chains listed below, sequenced in a study of blood T cell repertoires in COVID-19. The data were produced by immunoSEQ multiplex PCR, yet TCRdb's version contains in-frame clones alone and is incomplete. The sample lists 200,000 to 250,000 clones; about 90% were seen once. Sequences were obtained from peripheral blood. The origin of the receptors is a woman aged 60 to 75 with acute or convalescent COVID-19.

The CDR3 is CASSEGQNTEAFF. The CDR3 DNA sequence: TGTGCCAGCTCCGAGGGACAGAACACTGAAGCTTTCTTT. V gene TRBV18 combines with J gene TRBJ1-1, with a possible D match to TRBD1 (6 bases). The CDR3 length is 13 residues. Deletions cut 6 bases from V and 1 base from J, with 9 bases between. In germline, CDR1 is KGHSH, CDR2 LQKENI.

This chain joins TRBV5-1 and TRBJ1-1, with TRBD1 matching over 9 bases. Trimming cost V 3 bases and J 4 bases; bases outside gene matches: 7. The CDR3 runs 15 residues. Per the germline V gene, CDR1 is SGHRS and CDR2 is YFSETQ. CDR3 bases: TGCGCCAGCAGCTGGGGGACAGGGAGTAGCACTGAAGCTTTCTTT. It is translated as CASSWGTGSSTEAFF. Based on the CDR3 plus reference TRBV5-1 and TRBJ1-1, the full variable domain is KAGVTQTPRYLIKTRGQQVTLSCSPISGHRSVSWYQQTPGQGLQFLFEYFSETQRNKGNFPGRFSGRQFSNSRSEMNVSTLELGDSALYLCASSWGTGSSTEAFFGQGTRLTVV.

The chain links TRBV10-1 to TRBJ2-1; no clear D. This CDR3 spans 14 amino acids. The V gene's germline CDR1 is WNHNN and CDR2 SYGVQD (reference sequence). V lost 4 bases to trimming and J lost 2 bases, with 9 bases between them. For the CDR3, the DNA is TGCGCCAGCAGTGTTAAGAGAGCCTACAATGAGCAGTTCTTC. It encodes CASSVKRAYNEQFF.

The chain has TRBV5-1 and TRBJ1-2, with 7 bases fitting TRBD1. In germline, CDR1 is SGHRS, CDR2 YFSETQ. This CDR3 is 15 amino acids long. V shed 1 base and J 8 bases; nucleotides not matched to a gene: 11. The CDR3 DNA follows: TGCGCCAGCAGCTTGAGAATTAAGGGGGCGGAGGGCTACACCTTC. Translation gives CASSLRIKGAEGYTF.

V usage is TRBV5-1 and J usage is TRBJ1-6; 7 positions match TRBD1. The CDR3 covers 16 residues. CDR1 and CDR2 (germline): SGHRS, YFSETQ. V was pared by 0 bases and J by 5 bases, with 5 bases of the junction left unmatched. CDR3 in DNA: TGCGCCAGCAGCTTGGGAATACAGGGGAATAATTCACCCCTCCACTTT. Protein product: CASSLGIQGNNSPLHF.